Following are 27 T cell receptor beta chains from one sample sequenced in a study of early T cells in non-severe SARS-CoV-2 infection (dated by TCRdb to 2020 to 2022). The library relied on 5' RACE. Sequenced on a NextSeq 500. The public sequencing data were trimmed at Q25 with fastp and processed into clonotypes with MiXCR by TCRdb, which kept only in-frame beta chains. For every CDR3 protein sequence, its rows merge into one entry that carries the most common genes and DNA. The sample table lists roughly 49,000 distinct CDR3 sequences, about 4.1% of them with a count of one. The ten largest clones add up to around 6% of the sample. The material sequenced was whole blood. The source of these receptors is an adult who was a healthcare worker with PCR-confirmed SARS-CoV-2 infection or an uninfected control (not recorded which).

The rearrangement links TRBV7-3 to TRBJ2-5; TRBD2 is a possible D gene (6 bases). Germline loops: CDR1 SGHTA, CDR2 FQGTGA. V lost 1 base and J lost 4, with 10 bases in between. The CDR3 length is 14 residues. For the CDR3, the DNA is TGTGCCAGCAGCTTAAACGCGGGGCTAGAGACCCAGTACTTC. Translating it yields CASSLNAGLETQYF.

In this sample, this clonotype turned up many times. The V call is TRBV7-2, the J call TRBJ1-4, with a tentative D call TRBD1 (6 bases). Germline lookup yields CDR1 SGHTA and CDR2 FQGNSA. This CDR3 region has 15 residues. Deletions cut 5 bases from V and 12 bases from J, with 22 bases between. This chain's CDR3 is CASSLEGGELVELFF. The CDR3 DNA is TGTGCCAGCAGCCTCGAGGGGGGCGAGCTGGTAGAACTGTTTTTT.

This clonotype was counted ten times or more. The chain carries TRBV10-3 and TRBJ1-1, with a possible D match to TRBD1 (5 bases). The germline gives CDR1 ENHRY, CDR2 SYGVKD. V gave up 3 bases and J gave up 4 bases, with 21 bases separating them. This CDR3 is 17 amino acids long. Written as DNA, the CDR3 is TGTGCCATCAGTGACAACAGGATCCACCGGGGGGTCACTGAAGCTTTCTTT. Translating it yields CAISDNRIHRGVTEAFF.

This chain uses TRBV19 with TRBJ2-7; the match to TRBD1 covers 8 bases. This CDR3 is 17 amino acids long. The V gene's germline CDR1 is LNHDA and CDR2 SQIVND (reference sequence). With V trimmed by 3 bases and J by 2 bases, 12 bases remained unmatched. The CDR3 reads CASSIRSGQGAAYEQYF. The CDR3 DNA reads as TGTGCCAGTAGTATTCGGTCGGGGCAGGGGGCTGCCTACGAGCAGTACTTC.

This clonotype was seen at least ten times. The chain combines TRBV20-1 with TRBJ1-2; no reliable D call. The CDR3 is 14 amino acids. From germline, CDR1 is DFQATT and CDR2 SNEGSKA (reference sequence). V shed 1 base and J shed 0 bases, with 9 bases lying between them. DNA of the CDR3: TGCAGTGCTAGAGGCAGCCTAACTAACTATGGCTACACCTTC. It encodes CSARGSLTNYGYTF.

This clonotype was seen at least ten times. The genes are TRBV10-3 and TRBJ2-3, with no clear D. The germline V gene encodes CDR1 ENHRY and CDR2 SYGVKD. V was cut by 6 bases and J by 6 bases, with 10 bases left in between. This CDR3 is 12 amino acids long. In DNA, the CDR3 is TGTGCCATCAGGGACGGATGGGATACGCAGTATTTT. As protein: CAIRDGWDTQYF.

There are a few counts of this clonotype. This rearrangement joins TRBV3-1 to TRBJ2-7, with D tentatively TRBD1 or TRBD2 (5 bases each). The CDR3 runs 12 residues. Germline loops: CDR1 LGHDT, CDR2 YNNKEL (reference sequence). V lost 1 base to trimming and J lost 4 bases, with 5 bases between them. CDR3 in amino acids: CASSQGGYEQYF. The CDR3 DNA sequence: TGTGCCAGCAGCCAAGGGGGGTACGAGCAGTACTTC.

A few counts support this clonotype. The rearrangement links TRBV5-6 to TRBJ1-3, with D perhaps matching TRBD1 (5 bases). The V and J ends lost 3 bases and 0 bases respectively, with 16 bases between them. CDR1 is SGHDT, CDR2 YYEEEE, per germline. The CDR3 totals 17 residues. The CDR3 DNA is TGTGCCAGCAGCTGGGGGAGACCGGGCCTCTCTGGAAACACCATATATTTT. Encoded protein: CASSWGRPGLSGNTIYF.

This clonotype was counted at least ten times. J is TRBJ2-3 and V is TRBV7-6, with D possibly TRBD2 on 6 matching bases. V shed 5 bases and J shed 7 bases, with 16 bases lying between them. Germline loops: CDR1 SGHVS, CDR2 FNYEAQ. This CDR3 spans 14 amino acids. This CDR3 reads CASSPRGGSNTQYF. DNA for the CDR3: TGTGCCAGCAGCCCCCGGGGAGGCTCTAATACGCAGTATTTT.

This clonotype was seen repeatedly, ten times or more. This chain uses TRBV6-5 with TRBJ2-5; tentative D call: TRBD2 (5 bases). Between the trimmed V and J ends, which lost 5 bases and 7 bases, there was a span of 17 bases. Germline V gene data show CDR1 as MNHEY and CDR2 as SVGAGI. The CDR3 is 14 amino acids. This CDR3 reads CASSPGNFRGTQYF. CDR3 nucleotide sequence: TGTGCCAGCAGTCCCGGGAACTTCCGCGGGACCCAGTACTTC.

The sample holds many counts of this clonotype. This sequence joins TRBV9 and TRBJ2-7; 7 positions match TRBD1. CDR3 length equals 15 residues. J was trimmed by 6 bases and V by 0 bases; bases with no gene match: 9. Per germline, CDR1 SGDLS and CDR2 YYNGEE. CDR3 loop: CASSVGWQGVLEQYF. The CDR3 DNA reads TGTGCCAGCAGCGTAGGATGGCAGGGGGTCCTCGAGCAGTACTTC.

This clonotype was counted ten times or more. The chain has TRBV6-2 or TRBV6-3 and TRBJ1-5, with D unclear. Trimming cost V 4 bases and J 7 bases, with 8 bases left between them. The length of the CDR3 is 12 residues. Germline V gives CDR1 MNHEY, CDR2 SVGEGT. The CDR3 region has the DNA TGTGCCAGCAGTTCGGGGAGCCAGCCCCAGCATTTT. This encodes CASSSGSQPQHF.

In the case of this clonotype: This may be a read error: a much more frequent sequence differs by one nucleotide. The chain employs TRBV11-2 and TRBJ1-6, with D possibly TRBD1 on 5 matching bases. The CDR3 is 15 residues long. CDR1 and CDR2 (germline): SGHAT, FQNNGV. In DNA form, the CDR3 reads TGTGCCTGCAGCTTAGTAGGACACCGTAATTCACCCCTCCACTTT. Protein product: CACSLVGHRNSPLHF.

Ten or more counts support this clonotype. The chain links TRBV12-3 or TRBV12-4 to TRBJ1-2, with 11 nucleotides matching TRBD1. The trim removed 6 bases at V and 6 bases at J, leaving 12 bases unmatched. The length of the CDR3 is 16 residues. CDR3 nucleotides: TGTGCCAGCAGCCTCTTCGGGACAGGGGGAAGGAATGGCTACACCTTC. Its protein product is CASSLFGTGGRNGYTF.

This clonotype came up many times. The CDR3 spells CATSSLGISGPDYEQYF. The CDR3 DNA reads TGTGCCACCAGCAGTTTGGGGATTAGCGGACCCGACTACGAGCAGTACTTC. The V call is TRBV15, the J call TRBJ2-7; possible D gene TRBD2, 6 bases. Per germline, CDR1 LNHNV and CDR2 YYDKDF (reference sequence). This CDR3 comprises 17 residues. Between the trimmed V and J ends, which lost 3 bases and 3 bases, there was a span of 21 bases.

This clonotype has a handful of counts. The rearrangement links TRBV7-9 to TRBJ2-4; D is undetermined. The CDR3 length is 11 residues. Trimming left V 5 bases short and J 5 bases short, with 4 bases between. Per germline, CDR1 SEHNR and CDR2 FQNEAQ (reference sequence). CDR3 coding DNA: TGTGCCAGCAGCATACAAAACATTCAGTACTTC. Translation gives CASSIQNIQYF. Drawing the rest from reference TRBV7-9 and TRBJ2-4, the complete variable domain is DTGVSQNPRHKITKRGQNVTFRCDPISEHNRLYWYRQTLGQGPEFLTYFQNEAQLEKSRLLSDRFSAERPKGSFSTLEIQRTEQGDSAMYLCASSIQNIQYFGAGTRLSVL.

As regards this clonotype: A clone one base away is much larger, so this may be a read error. The rearrangement joins TRBV14 to TRBJ1-3; the D gene is possibly TRBD1 (6 bases). The CDR3 loop spans 16 amino acids. Trimming left V 4 bases short and J 0 bases short, with 13 bases between. Per germline, CDR1 SGHDN and CDR2 FVKESK. Here the CDR3 reads CASSLWTAHSGNTIYF. In nucleotides, the CDR3 is TGTGCCAGCAGCCTATGGACAGCACACTCTGGAAACACCATATATTTT.

This clonotype was seen many times. V and J are TRBV20-1 and TRBJ2-1; tentative D call: TRBD2 (7 bases). The CDR3 consists of 13 residues. Germline CDR1 DFQATT, CDR2 SNEGSKA (reference sequence). CDR3 coding DNA: TGCAGCACGGGGGCGGGAGCTGGAGATGAGCAGTTCTTC. It encodes CSTGAGAGDEQFF.

This clonotype was recorded at least ten times. The rearrangement links TRBV13 to TRBJ2-4; TRBD1 is a possible D gene (6 bases). Trimming left V 4 bases short and J 5 bases short, with 12 bases between. Germline CDR1 is PRHDT and CDR2 is FYEKMQ (reference sequence). CDR3 length equals 14 residues. This CDR3 reads CASSSVQGQNIQYF. In DNA, the CDR3 is TGTGCCAGCAGCTCAGTTCAGGGGCAAAACATTCAGTACTTC.

This clonotype was detected ten times or more. This chain uses TRBV19 with TRBJ1-1; the D gene is possibly TRBD1 (6 bases). The V end was cut by 7 bases, the J end by 6 bases, with 18 bases between. This CDR3 has 14 amino acids. Per the germline V gene, CDR1 is LNHDA and CDR2 is SQIVND (reference sequence). Written as DNA, the CDR3 is TGTGCCAGTAAGGGTCGGGGGGCAGGGTCTGAAGCTTTCTTT. It codes for CASKGRGAGSEAFF. Using reference TRBV19 and TRBJ1-1 for the parts outside the CDR3, the full variable domain is DGGITQSPKYLFRKEGQNVTLSCEQNLNHDAMYWYRQDPGQGLRLIYYSQIVNDFQKGDIAEGYSVSREKKESFPLTVTSAQKNPTAFYLCASKGRGAGSEAFFGQGTRLTVV.

In its sample, this clonotype was seen many times. This chain uses TRBV5-5 with TRBJ2-3; possible D gene TRBD2, 7 bases. The V and J ends lost 5 bases and 2 bases respectively, with 18 bases between them. Looked up from germline, CDR1 is SGHKS and CDR2 is YYEKEE (reference sequence). The CDR3 is 16 amino acids. CDR3 region: CASSPRGATHTDTQYF. Here the CDR3 DNA reads TGTGCCAGCAGTCCTCGGGGGGCAACTCACACAGATACGCAGTATTTT.

This clonotype has a count of ten or more. The rearrangement joins TRBV29-1 to TRBJ2-7; TRBD2 matches at 8 bases. This CDR3 contains 14 residues. Unmatched junction bases numbered 10, after V lost 5 bases and J lost 4 bases. Germline V gives CDR1 SQVTM, CDR2 ANQGSEA. The CDR3 DNA is TGCAGCGTTCTCCTCGGTGCTAGCGGGTACGAGCAGTACTTC. It codes for CSVLLGASGYEQYF.

This clonotype was seen many times. The CDR3 loop reads CATSRDILGQHTSYEQYF. CDR3 sequence (DNA): TGTGCCACCAGCAGAGACATTCTGGGACAACACACCTCCTACGAGCAGTACTTC. This chain joins TRBV15 and TRBJ2-7; D may be TRBD1 (6 bases). V was trimmed by 0 bases and J by 0 bases, leaving 18 bases between them. This CDR3 is built from 18 residues. The V gene's germline CDR1 is LNHNV and CDR2 YYDKDF (reference sequence). The whole variable domain, remainder taken from reference TRBV15 and TRBJ2-7, is DAMVIQNPRYQVTQFGKPVTLSCSQTLNHNVMYWYQQKSSQAPKLLFHYYDKDFNNEADTPDNFQSRRPNTSFCFLDIRSPGLGDTAMYLCATSRDILGQHTSYEQYFGPGTRLTVT.

This clonotype was counted ten times or more. The V gene is TRBV12-3 or TRBV12-4, the J gene TRBJ2-1; D is possibly TRBD2 (6 bases). The germline V and J ends were trimmed by 6 bases and 9 bases, with 18 bases remaining between them. This CDR3 contains 14 residues. CDR3 residues: CASSSWGDSGEQFF. DNA of the CDR3: TGTGCCAGCAGCTCATGGGGGGATTCGGGTGAGCAGTTCTTC.

This clonotype was counted ten times or more. The CDR3 protein is CSARDSRGYTF. Here the CDR3 DNA reads TGCAGTGCTAGAGATTCAAGGGGCTACACCTTC. This chain joins TRBV20-1 and TRBJ1-2; the D is unclear. V was clipped by 0 bases and J by 8 bases, with 7 bases between them. There are 11 residues in the CDR3. Germline assignment: CDR1 DFQATT and CDR2 SNEGSKA (reference sequence).

This clonotype occurred many times. The chain employs TRBV3-1 and TRBJ1-2; a weak D match, TRBD1 (5 bases). This CDR3 has 15 amino acids. The V end lost 5 bases, the J end lost 8 bases, and 21 bases lay between the germline ends. The germline CDR1 and CDR2 sequences are LGHDT and YNNKEL (reference sequence). The DNA of the CDR3 is TGTGCCAGCAGCTTAGCTACGATGGAGAGGGGAGGCTACACCTTC. The encoded protein is CASSLATMERGGYTF.

There are many counts of this clonotype. The chain is built from TRBV7-2 and TRBJ2-1; 8 bases are a match to TRBD2. The CDR3 covers 14 residues. Germline values: CDR1 SGHTA, CDR2 FQGNSA. After removal of 5 bases from V and 6 bases from J, the junction contained 6 bases not matched to a gene. The CDR3 loop reads CASSPRGGANEQFF. The CDR3 region has the DNA TGTGCCAGCAGCCCCCGGGGGGGGGCCAATGAGCAGTTCTTC.